What follows is one T cell receptor beta chain and its context. Antigen unknown. The sample belongs to a study of a mutant IDH1 vaccine in newly diagnosed glioma. Study-wide context: The therapy given earlier, which was standard therapy, consisted of radiotherapy, temozolomide, or both, and most of the patients received both. General study findings and limits: Among top peripheral T cell clonotypes, changes seemed unrelated to pseudoprogression.

TCRdb keeps only in-frame clones here, not all; method: immunoSEQ multiplex PCR. The table includes roughly 84,000 clones, roughly four fifths detected once. The time point denotes: baseline, week 1 (first vaccination visit). Indicated treatment: pre-vaccination baseline after standard-of-care therapy. Donors had new IDH1-mutant astrocytomas of WHO grade 3 or 4 (ATRX-lost). Germline V gene sequence: CDR1 SGDLS, CDR2 YYNGEE. The CDR3 runs to 16 residues. Trimming removed 0 bases at V and 1 base at J, with 13 bases between. The chain joins TRBV9 to TRBJ2-5; possible D gene TRBD2, 6 bases. The clonotype comes from a middle-aged man with glioma. Some clones in this sample may be carry-over from other donors' samples. The specimen was PBMCs, collected from a glioma patient treated with radiotherapy, temozolomide or both. The CDR3 DNA follows: TGTGCCAGCAGCGTAGGCGGTGTAGCGGCCCAAGAGACCCAGTACTTC. Protein sequence: CASSVGGVAAQETQYF.